The 32 T cell receptor beta chains below were found in one sample sequenced in a study of blood T cell repertoires in COVID-19. The table came from immunoSEQ multiplex PCR; TCRdb's copy has only in-frame clones and leaves some out. The sample has roughly 230,000 clones; approximately 84% are singletons. Specimen: peripheral blood. These receptors were obtained from a woman older than 75 with acute or convalescent COVID-19.

The genes are TRBV28 and TRBJ2-5, with 9 bases matching TRBD1. This CDR3 contains 14 residues. Germline V gene lookup returns CDR1 MDHEN and CDR2 SYDVKM. V dropped 5 bases and J dropped 5; count of bases not matched to a gene: 6. CDR3 loop: CASSPGQGRETQYF. DNA for the CDR3: TGTGCCAGCAGTCCGGGACAGGGTAGGGAGACCCAGTACTTC.

Turning to this clone: The sample contains more than one DNA sequence encoding this CDR3. The chain is built from TRBV5-1 and TRBJ1-1; 9 bases are shared with TRBD1. The junction had 0 bases not matched to a gene; V was cut back by 5 bases and J by 1 base. The CDR3 spans 13 residues. Germline CDR1 is SGHRS and CDR2 is YFSETQ. CDR3 coding DNA: TGCGCCAGCAGGACAGGGGGGAACACTGAAGCTTTCTTT. As protein: CASRTGGNTEAFF.

The DNA for the CDR3 is TGCGCCAGCAGTGGATCCGGGACAGGGTATATCTGGACTGAAGCTTTCTTT. Translation gives CASSGSGTGYIWTEAFF. This chain uses TRBV10-1 with TRBJ1-1; 9 bases align to TRBD1. V shed 4 bases, J shed 5 bases, and the junction held 14 bases outside the gene matches. Germline V CDR1 and CDR2: WNHNN, SYGVQD (reference sequence). The CDR3 is 17 amino acids.

The chain employs TRBV6-5 and TRBJ1-5; 7 bases align to TRBD1. V trimming: 0 bases; J trimming: 6 bases; junction bases outside the gene matches: 5. CDR1 MNHEY and CDR2 SVGAGI come from the germline V gene. The CDR3 extends over 15 amino acids. The CDR3 loop reads CASSYSTGSGQPQHF. CDR3 bases: TGTGCCAGCAGTTACTCGACAGGGTCGGGTCAGCCCCAGCATTTT.

The chain joins TRBV6-5 to TRBJ2-2; no firm D call. The CDR3 extends over 13 amino acids. Trimming took 2 bases from V and 5 from J, leaving 6 bases between them. Germline V CDR1 and CDR2: MNHEY, SVGAGI. Written as DNA, the CDR3 is TGTGCCAGCAGTTACCTCCAGACCGGGGAGCTGTTTTTT. Translated, it gives CASSYLQTGELFF.

V usage is TRBV3-1 (or the pseudogene TRBV3-2) and J usage is TRBJ1-2; perhaps TRBD1 as D (5 bases). V was cut by 6 bases and J by 0 bases, with 8 bases left in between. Germline-derived CDR1 and CDR2 are LGHDT and YNNKEL (reference sequence). CDR3 size: 13 residues. CDR3 bases: TGTGCCAGCAGTCCGGACACTAACTATGGCTACACCTTC. It yields the protein CASSPDTNYGYTF.

This chain joins TRBV5-4 and TRBJ1-2; D gene ambiguous. Germline V lookup: CDR1 SGHNT, CDR2 YYREEE (reference sequence). V was shortened by 4 bases and J by 6 bases, with 10 bases between the two germline ends. The CDR3 spans 12 residues. The CDR3 loop reads CASSAEDHGYTF. The CDR3 DNA reads TGTGCCAGCAGCGCCGAGGATCATGGCTACACCTTC.

This sequence joins TRBV4-2 and TRBJ2-7; the match to TRBD2 covers 13 bases. After removal of 1 base from V and 3 bases from J, the junction contained 0 bases not matched to a gene. The germline V gene has CDR1 LGHNA and CDR2 YNFKEQ. This CDR3 comprises 15 residues. CDR3 sequence (DNA): TGTGCCAGCAGCCAAGGGACTAGCGGGGGCTACGAGCAGTACTTC. Translated: CASSQGTSGGYEQYF.

This clone was seen a single time. In nucleotides, the CDR3 is TGTGCCAGCAGCGTAGGACTAGCGGAGTACAATGAGCAGTTCTTC. This translates into CASSVGLAEYNEQFF. The chain combines TRBV9 with TRBJ2-1; 9 nucleotides match TRBD2. From germline, CDR1 is SGDLS and CDR2 YYNGEE. CDR3 length equals 15 residues. With 0 bases clipped from V and 4 bases from J, the junction kept 2 bases outside the gene matches.

This chain joins TRBV11-2 and TRBJ2-3; D ambiguous. CDR1 SGHAT and CDR2 FQNNGV come from the germline V gene. The germline V and J ends were trimmed by 1 base and 3 bases, with 14 bases remaining between them. The CDR3 sequence is 16 residues long. Here the CDR3 reads CASSLGAVLSTDTQYF. The CDR3 bases are TGTGCCAGCAGCTTAGGGGCAGTTCTAAGTACAGATACGCAGTATTTT.

V is TRBV4-2 and J is TRBJ2-3; D may be TRBD2 (5 bases). The ends were cut back, 11 bases at V and 1 base at J, with 7 bases in the middle. CDR1 and CDR2 (germline): LGHNA, YNFKEQ. The CDR3 totals 11 residues. The CDR3 sequence is CASGGTDTQYF. In DNA, the CDR3 is TGTGCCTCCGGGGGCACAGATACGCAGTATTTT.

The CDR3 is CASSLAVAGKEKLFF. The CDR3 nucleotides are TGTGCCAGCAGCTTAGCGGTGGCAGGGAAGGAAAAACTGTTTTTT. The chain links TRBV7-2 to TRBJ1-4; weak D call: TRBD1 (5 bases). Per the germline V gene, CDR1 is SGHTA and CDR2 is FQGNSA. V was cut by 0 bases and J by 8 bases, with 13 bases left in between. This CDR3 spans 15 amino acids.

The chain couples TRBV7-2 to TRBJ1-6; no firm D call. The CDR3 extends over 15 amino acids. CDR1 and CDR2 (germline): SGHTA, FQGNSA. The V and J ends lost 4 bases and 5 bases respectively, with 12 bases between them. The CDR3: CASSSTLQNNSPLHF. In nucleotides, the CDR3 is TGTGCCAGCAGCTCCACCCTGCAGAATAATTCACCCCTCCACTTT.

A single count supports this clone. The V and J genes are TRBV6-6 and TRBJ1-1, with D unclear. The CDR3 length is 12 residues. With 5 bases removed from V and 4 bases from J, the gap between germline ends came to 8 bases. The germline V gene encodes CDR1 MNHNY and CDR2 SVGAGI (reference sequence). The CDR3 loop reads CASSPLGTEAFF. CDR3 DNA sequence: TGTGCCAGCAGTCCTCTAGGCACTGAAGCTTTCTTT.

The chain carries TRBV10-3 and TRBJ1-1; D possibly corresponds to TRBD1 (6 bases). Germline V gene lookup returns CDR1 ENHRY and CDR2 SYGVKD. Trimming pared 8 bases from V and 1 base from J, leaving 26 bases between. This CDR3 comprises 18 residues. CDR3 nucleotides: TGTGCCATCCGTAAAGAGGCAGGGGTCGGTCATGGGAACACTGAAGCTTTCTTT. Translating gives CAIRKEAGVGHGNTEAFF.

The chain links TRBV3-1 (or the pseudogene TRBV3-2) to TRBJ2-7; tentative D call: TRBD2 (5 bases). Looked up from germline, CDR1 is LGHDT and CDR2 is YNNKEL (reference sequence). Deletions cut 6 bases from V and 7 bases from J, with 16 bases between. The CDR3 has 13 residues. CDR3 sequence reads: CASSPPPGEEQYF. CDR3 nucleotide sequence: TGTGCCAGCAGTCCCCCCCCCGGGGAGGAGCAGTACTTC.

The CDR3 reads CASSPGQGDTGELFF. The DNA of the CDR3 is TGTGCCAGCTCACCGGGACAGGGCGACACCGGGGAGCTGTTTTTT. The chain couples TRBV18 to TRBJ2-2; the match to TRBD1 covers 9 bases. Losses at the gene ends were 3 bases for V and 3 bases for J; bases not matched to a gene: 2. The CDR3 is 15 residues long. Germline CDR1 KGHSH, CDR2 LQKENI. Full variable domain (rest looked up from reference TRBV18 and TRBJ2-2): NAGVMQNPRHLVRRRGQEARLRCSPMKGHSHVYWYRQLPEEGLKFMVYLQKENIIDESGMPKERFSAEFPKEGPSILRIQQVVRGDSAAYFCASSPGQGDTGELFFGEGSRLTVL.

The CDR3 DNA is TGTGCCAGCAGCCAGGGGGGTGGGGAAAAACTGTTTTTT. It is translated as CASSQGGGEKLFF. The J gene is TRBJ1-4, the V gene TRBV3-1 (or the pseudogene TRBV3-2); a possible D gene is TRBD1 (5 bases). The V end was cut by 3 bases, the J end by 8 bases, with 10 bases between. Germline V gene sequence: CDR1 LGHDT, CDR2 YNNKEL (reference sequence). CDR3 length: 13 residues.

In its sample, this clone was seen a few times. The J gene is TRBJ2-3, the V gene TRBV20-1; D gene unclear. The CDR3 is made up of 15 amino acids. V lost 3 bases and J 0 bases, leaving 13 bases between the germline ends. The germline gives CDR1 DFQATT, CDR2 SNEGSKA (reference sequence). CDR3 protein: CSASPTPSSTDTQYF. The CDR3 nucleotides read TGCAGTGCTAGTCCGACTCCTTCTAGCACAGATACGCAGTATTTT.

V is TRBV18 and J is TRBJ1-5; 8 bases are a match to TRBD1. Germline CDR1 KGHSH, CDR2 LQKENI. This CDR3 comprises 15 residues. V shed 6 bases, J shed 4 bases, and the junction held 8 bases outside the gene matches. The CDR3 DNA follows: TGTGCCAGCTCCACCGGCGGACAGGGTAATCAGCCCCAGCATTTT. Encoded protein: CASSTGGQGNQPQHF.

V usage is TRBV6-5 and J usage is TRBJ2-2; D is uncertain. The CDR3 totals 12 residues. Trimming removed 3 bases at V and 6 bases at J, with 5 bases between. Germline values: CDR1 MNHEY, CDR2 SVGAGI. This chain's CDR3 is CASSYLPGELFF. CDR3 in DNA: TGTGCCAGCAGTTATCTCCCCGGGGAGCTGTTTTTT.

The chain couples TRBV3-1 (or the pseudogene TRBV3-2) to TRBJ2-3; D is unresolved. The CDR3 spans 14 residues. Deletions cut 6 bases from V and 4 bases from J, with 14 bases between. Looked up from germline, CDR1 is LGHDT and CDR2 is YNNKEL (reference sequence). The CDR3 sequence is CASRGGTSPDTQYF. The CDR3 bases are TGTGCCAGCAGAGGCGGCACTTCCCCAGATACGCAGTATTTT.

This clone has just one count. This rearrangement joins TRBV27 to TRBJ2-7; a possible D gene is TRBD2 (5 bases). This CDR3 contains 14 residues. Between the trimmed V and J ends, which lost 3 bases and 6 bases, there was a span of 15 bases. Per germline, CDR1 MNHEY and CDR2 SMNVEV (reference sequence). CDR3 region: CASSFRGGASEQYF. Written as DNA, the CDR3 is TGTGCCAGCAGTTTCCGAGGAGGAGCGAGCGAGCAGTACTTC.

This clone was counted between two and nine times. The chain recombines TRBV19 with TRBJ1-1, with 10 positions matching TRBD1. With V trimmed by 1 base and J by 11 bases, 7 bases remained unmatched. Germline CDR1 and CDR2: LNHDA and SQIVND (reference sequence). The CDR3 is made up of 14 amino acids. The CDR3 loop is CASSIAYDRGLAFF. The CDR3 coding sequence is TGTGCCAGTAGTATAGCCTACGACAGGGGGCTCGCTTTCTTT.

The chain has TRBV7-8 and TRBJ2-1; maybe TRBD1 (6 bases). In germline, CDR1 is SGHVS, CDR2 FQNEAQ. Trimming removed 5 bases from V and 15 bases from J, with 17 bases in between. This CDR3 region has 12 residues. CDR3 bases: TGTGCCAGCAGCCCGAACAGGGCCGGGTTGTTCTTC. Translation gives CASSPNRAGLFF.

The CDR3 reads CASSLKTSGDTDTQYF. CDR3 bases: TGTGCCAGCAGCTTAAAGACTAGCGGAGACACAGATACGCAGTATTTT. The chain carries TRBV13 and TRBJ2-3, with 9 bases fitting TRBD2. CDR1 is PRHDT and CDR2 is FYEKMQ in the germline V gene (reference sequence). Trimming took 2 bases from V and 2 from J; bases not matched to a gene: 5. The CDR3 covers 16 residues.

The chain is built from TRBV28 and TRBJ2-2, with 12 bases aligning to TRBD2. The junction had 12 bases not matched to a gene; V was cut back by 5 bases and J by 11 bases. This CDR3 is 16 amino acids long. Germline CDR1 is MDHEN and CDR2 is SYDVKM. DNA of the CDR3: TGTGCCAGCAGTGTCACTTCTTCTAGCGGGAGGGCCGAGCTGTTTTTT. Its translation is CASSVTSSSGRAELFF.

V usage is TRBV11-1 and J usage is TRBJ2-3; the match to TRBD2 covers 8 bases. Per germline, CDR1 SGHAT and CDR2 FQDESV (reference sequence). The junction had 10 bases not matched to a gene; V was cut back by 5 bases and J by 3 bases. The CDR3 has 16 residues. CDR3 amino acids: CASSPLPSGGTDTQYF. Written as DNA, the CDR3 is TGTGCCAGCAGCCCTCTACCCAGCGGGGGAACAGATACGCAGTATTTT.

The chain has TRBV5-6 and TRBJ1-2; 9 nucleotides align to TRBD1. In germline, CDR1 is SGHDT, CDR2 YYEEEE. V gave up 3 bases and J gave up 8 bases; unmatched junction bases: 5. This CDR3 is built from 13 residues. This CDR3 is CASSWGQGDGYTF. Here the CDR3 DNA reads TGTGCCAGCAGCTGGGGACAGGGTGACGGCTACACCTTC.

This chain uses TRBV2 with TRBJ2-3; 8 nucleotides line up with TRBD2. The CDR3 spans 19 residues. After removal of 6 bases from V and 2 bases from J, the junction contained 19 bases not matched to a gene. Germline-derived CDR1 and CDR2 are SNHLY and FYNNEI. CDR3 amino acids: CASSTPGTQREPYTDTQYF. The CDR3, as DNA: TGTGCCAGCAGCACTCCCGGGACCCAGCGGGAGCCATACACAGATACGCAGTATTTT. Using reference TRBV2 and TRBJ2-3 for the parts outside the CDR3, the full variable domain is EPEVTQTPSHQVTQMGQEVILRCVPISNHLYFYWYRQILGQKVEFLVSFYNNEISEKSEIFDDQFSVERPDGSNFTLKIRSTKLEDSAMYFCASSTPGTQREPYTDTQYFGPGTRLTVL.

The chain has TRBV21-1 and TRBJ1-3; TRBD1, the D gene given by the table, was not confirmed from the DNA. TRBV21-1 is deemed a pseudogene. The CDR3 has 14 residues. CDR3 residues: CASIGQGSGNTIYF. The CDR3 nucleotides are TGTGCCAGCATTGGGCAGGGCTCTGGAAACACCATATATTTT.

The rearrangement links TRBV28 to TRBJ2-3, with 10 positions matching TRBD2. There are 21 residues in the CDR3. Germline V gene data show CDR1 as MDHEN and CDR2 as SYDVKM. J lost 1 base, V lost 3 bases, and 19 bases had no gene match. CDR3 coding DNA: TGTGCCAGCAGTTTGCCGATCCCGGGGAGCGGGAGGGCCGGGGGCACAGATACGCAGTATTTT. It is translated as CASSLPIPGSGRAGGTDTQYF.